This TCR beta chain was found in a study of CD8 T cells in ankylosing spondylitis. Study-wide findings and caveats: Disease-linked clones bore a CD8+ phenotype, appearing relatively rarely in peripheral blood. There was a TCR beta motif, made of several highly homologous variants, that appeared characteristic of ankylosing spondylitis blood. The study looked at matched synovial fluid samples from ankylosing spondylitis patients. Disease-linked clones were reported to be significantly enriched there. Reports of some motif variants in reactive arthritis synovial fluid and blood predate this one.

V lost 1 base and J 0 bases, leaving 16 bases between the germline ends. Looked up from germline, CDR1 is SQVTM and CDR2 is ANQGSEA. CDR3 size: 17 residues. With molecular barcodes, quantitative 5'-RACE was used to make the TCR beta libraries. TCRdb independently ran MiXCR on the 5' RACE reads; one entry per CDR3 protein. Here the sample spans some 840,000 distinct CDR3 sequences, approximately 12% being singletons. With respect to this clonotype: What it recognizes is unknown.

The TCR sequence derives from a male donor with ankylosing spondylitis. Sequenced input: blood, either unsorted or a sorted T cell fraction (not recorded which). The genes are TRBV29-1 and TRBJ2-1; D is unclear. CDR3: CSVEVGYHLSSYNEQFF. For the CDR3, the DNA is TGCAGCGTTGAAGTTGGGTACCATTTAAGCTCCTACAATGAGCAGTTCTTC.